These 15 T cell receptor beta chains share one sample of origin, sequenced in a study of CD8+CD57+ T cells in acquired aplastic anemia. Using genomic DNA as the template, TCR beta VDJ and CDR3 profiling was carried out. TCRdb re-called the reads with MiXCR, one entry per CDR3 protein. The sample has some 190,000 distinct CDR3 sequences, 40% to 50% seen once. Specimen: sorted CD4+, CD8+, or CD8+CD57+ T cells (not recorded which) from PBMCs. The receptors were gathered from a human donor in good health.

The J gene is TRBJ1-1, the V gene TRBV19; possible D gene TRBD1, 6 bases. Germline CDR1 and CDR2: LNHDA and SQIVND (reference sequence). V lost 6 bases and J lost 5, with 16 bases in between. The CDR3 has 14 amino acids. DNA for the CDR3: TGTGCCAGTAGGAAAACAGGGTATGATACTGAAGCTTTCTTT. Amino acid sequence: CASRKTGYDTEAFF.

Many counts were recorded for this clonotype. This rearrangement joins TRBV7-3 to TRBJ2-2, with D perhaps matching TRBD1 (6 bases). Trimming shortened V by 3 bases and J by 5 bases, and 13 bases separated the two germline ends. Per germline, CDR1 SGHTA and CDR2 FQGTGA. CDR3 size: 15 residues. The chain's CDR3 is CASSLTGVRTGELFF. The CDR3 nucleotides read TGTGCCAGCAGCTTGACAGGAGTAAGGACCGGGGAGCTGTTTTTT.

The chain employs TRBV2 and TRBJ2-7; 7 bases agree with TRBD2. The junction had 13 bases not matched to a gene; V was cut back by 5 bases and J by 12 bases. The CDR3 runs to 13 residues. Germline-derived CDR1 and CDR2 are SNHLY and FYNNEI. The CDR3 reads CASSFPAGEKRYF. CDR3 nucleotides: TGTGCCAGCAGTTTCCCTGCGGGAGAAAAGCGGTACTTC.

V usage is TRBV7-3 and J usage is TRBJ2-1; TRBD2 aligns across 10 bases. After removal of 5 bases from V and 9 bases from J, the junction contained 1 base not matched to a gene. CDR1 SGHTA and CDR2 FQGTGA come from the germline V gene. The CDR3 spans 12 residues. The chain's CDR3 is CASSTSGTEQFF. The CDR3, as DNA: TGTGCCAGCAGCACTAGCGGGACTGAGCAGTTCTTC.

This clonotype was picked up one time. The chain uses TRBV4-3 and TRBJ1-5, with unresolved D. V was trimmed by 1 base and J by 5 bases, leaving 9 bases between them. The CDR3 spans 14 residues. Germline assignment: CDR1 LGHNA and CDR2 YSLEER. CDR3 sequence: CASSQGLRDQPQHF. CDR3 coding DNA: TGCGCCAGCAGCCAAGGACTGCGCGATCAGCCCCAGCATTTT.

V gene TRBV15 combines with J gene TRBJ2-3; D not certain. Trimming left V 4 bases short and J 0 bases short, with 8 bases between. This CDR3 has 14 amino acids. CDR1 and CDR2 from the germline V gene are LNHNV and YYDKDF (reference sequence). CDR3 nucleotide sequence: TGTGCCACCAGCACCCAAACTAGCACAGATACGCAGTATTTT. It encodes CATSTQTSTDTQYF.

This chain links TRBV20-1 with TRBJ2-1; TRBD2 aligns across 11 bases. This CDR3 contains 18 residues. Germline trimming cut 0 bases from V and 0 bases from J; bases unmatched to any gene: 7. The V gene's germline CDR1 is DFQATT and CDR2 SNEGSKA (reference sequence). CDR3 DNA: TGCAGTGCTAGAGATCCTAGCGGGGGGCTGTCCTCCTACAATGAGCAGTTCTTC. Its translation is CSARDPSGGLSSYNEQFF.

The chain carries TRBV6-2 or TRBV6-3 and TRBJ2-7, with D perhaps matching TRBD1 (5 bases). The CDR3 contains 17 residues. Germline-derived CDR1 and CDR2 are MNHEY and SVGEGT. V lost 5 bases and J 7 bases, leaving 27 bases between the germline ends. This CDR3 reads CASSPTTDRYVGFEQYF. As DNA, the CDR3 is TGTGCCAGCAGTCCTACAACCGACAGATACGTCGGTTTTGAGCAGTACTTC.

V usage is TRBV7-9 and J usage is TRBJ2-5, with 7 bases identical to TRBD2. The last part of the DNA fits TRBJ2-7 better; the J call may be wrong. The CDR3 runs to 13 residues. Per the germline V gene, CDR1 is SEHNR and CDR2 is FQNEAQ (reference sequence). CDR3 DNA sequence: TGTGCCAGCAGTCAGGGCGGGAGCTACGAGCAGTACTTC. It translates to CASSQGGSYEQYF.

The CDR3 loop is CSVEDRGAEQFF. CDR3 bases: TGCAGCGTTGAAGATCGGGGGGCTGAGCAGTTCTTC. The rearrangement joins TRBV29-1 to TRBJ2-1; perhaps TRBD2 as D (7 bases). The CDR3 runs to 12 residues. V lost 0 bases and J lost 9, with 9 bases in between. Germline CDR1 and CDR2: SQVTM and ANQGSEA.

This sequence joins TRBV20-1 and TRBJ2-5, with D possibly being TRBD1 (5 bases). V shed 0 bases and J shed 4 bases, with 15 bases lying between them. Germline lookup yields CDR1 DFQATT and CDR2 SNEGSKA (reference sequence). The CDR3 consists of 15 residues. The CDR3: CSAREWGPEGETQYF. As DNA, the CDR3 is TGCAGTGCTAGAGAGTGGGGCCCCGAAGGAGAGACCCAGTACTTC.

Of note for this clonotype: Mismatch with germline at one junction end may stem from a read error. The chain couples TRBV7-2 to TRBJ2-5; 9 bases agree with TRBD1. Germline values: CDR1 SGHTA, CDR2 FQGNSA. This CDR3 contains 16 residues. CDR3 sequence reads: CANSLPTGGSDETQYF. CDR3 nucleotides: TGTGCCAACAGCCTGCCGACAGGGGGGTCGGACGAGACCCAGTACTTC. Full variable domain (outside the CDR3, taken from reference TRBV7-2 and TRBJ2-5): GAGVSQSPSNKVTEKGKDVELRCDPISGHTALYWYRQSLGQGLEFLIYFQGNSAPDKSGLPSDRFSAERTGGSVSTLTIQRTQQEDSAVYLCANSLPTGGSDETQYFGPGTRLLVL.

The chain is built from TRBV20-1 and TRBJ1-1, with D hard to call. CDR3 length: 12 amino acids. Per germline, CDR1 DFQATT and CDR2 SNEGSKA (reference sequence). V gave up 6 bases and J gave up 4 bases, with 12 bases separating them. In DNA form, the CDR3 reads TGCAGTGCGGAACCAGGCGGCACTGAAGCTTTCTTT. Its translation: CSAEPGGTEAFF.

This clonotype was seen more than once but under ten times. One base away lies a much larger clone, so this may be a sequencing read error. CDR3 in amino acids: CASSAPGQGGRPQHF. The CDR3 coding sequence is TGCGCCAGCAGCGCCCCCGGACAGGGTGGTCGGCCCCAGCATTTT. The V and J genes are TRBV4-1 and TRBJ1-5; TRBD1 aligns across 8 bases. V was pared by 5 bases and J by 9 bases, with 12 bases of the junction left unmatched. CDR3 length equals 15 residues. Germline V gene data show CDR1 as MGHRA and CDR2 as YSYEKL.

The CDR3 spells CASSVLAESYEQYF. CDR3 in DNA: TGTGCCAGCAGCGTCCTAGCGGAATCCTACGAGCAGTACTTC. The chain joins TRBV9 to TRBJ2-7; 7 bases are a match to TRBD2. The ends lost 2 bases at V and 1 base at J; junction bases unmatched: 3. CDR3 length: 14 amino acids. Germline V gives CDR1 SGDLS, CDR2 YYNGEE.